These 27 T cell receptor beta chains originate from one sample sequenced in a study of radiotherapy plus CTLA-4 blockade in lung cancer. Sequencing was performed with immunoSEQ multiplex PCR; in TCRdb, only in-frame clones are kept and a portion is missing. The data show 40,000 to 45,000 clones, approximately 68% seen once. Material: peripheral blood, obtained from a patient treated with radiotherapy plus ipilimumab. The source of these receptors is a human donor with non-small cell lung cancer who had stable disease on radiotherapy plus ipilimumab.

This clone showed up just a few times. V usage is TRBV15 and J usage is TRBJ1-2; D unclear. The germline CDR1 and CDR2 sequences are LNHNV and YYDKDF (reference sequence). The length of the CDR3 is 15 residues. V gave up 1 base and J gave up 5 bases, with 14 bases separating them. CDR3 sequence reads: CATSRVRTDFYGYTF. DNA for the CDR3: TGTGCCACCAGCAGAGTCCGGACGGACTTTTATGGCTACACCTTC.

This chain uses TRBV19 with TRBJ1-2; perhaps TRBD1 as D (6 bases). CDR1 LNHDA and CDR2 SQIVND come from the germline V gene (reference sequence). The CDR3 is 16 residues long. V lost 5 bases and J lost 1, with 17 bases in between. The DNA of the CDR3 is TGTGCCAGTAGTTCGTATGGACAGCAGCTTAACTATGGCTACACCTTC. It is translated as CASSSYGQQLNYGYTF.

This clone turned up a few times. The rearrangement uses TRBV4-1 and TRBJ1-5, with TRBD1 matching 9 bases. With 1 base clipped from V and 2 bases from J, the junction kept 3 bases outside the gene matches. The CDR3 contains 16 residues. Germline V lookup: CDR1 MGHRA, CDR2 YSYEKL. The CDR3 reads CASSQGTGAGNQPQHF. The CDR3 DNA reads as TGCGCCAGCAGCCAAGGGACAGGGGCGGGCAATCAGCCCCAGCATTTT.

The chain combines TRBV4-2 with TRBJ1-6; D not resolved. CDR1 is LGHNA and CDR2 is YNFKEQ in the germline V gene. Trimming took 6 bases from V and 0 from J, leaving 12 bases between them. This CDR3 comprises 16 residues. The CDR3 here is CASRSTSGSYNSPLHF. In nucleotides, the CDR3 is TGTGCCAGCAGGAGCACCTCGGGCTCCTATAATTCACCCCTCCACTTT.

This chain connects TRBV6-6 to TRBJ1-4, with D unclear. CDR3 size: 14 residues. V lost 2 bases to trimming and J lost 4 bases, with 8 bases between them. Germline V gene lookup returns CDR1 MNHNY and CDR2 SVGAGI (reference sequence). CDR3 sequence reads: CASSYTGSNEKLFF. In DNA, the CDR3 is TGTGCCAGCAGTTACACGGGAAGTAATGAAAAACTGTTTTTT.

J is TRBJ2-1 and V is TRBV29-1, with TRBD2 identical over 13 bases. The germline V gene encodes CDR1 SQVTM and CDR2 ANQGSEA. The CDR3 contains 16 residues. The junction had 1 base not matched to a gene; V was cut back by 2 bases and J by 0 bases. The CDR3 reads CSVETSGGVSYNEQFF. CDR3 sequence (DNA): TGCAGCGTTGAAACTAGCGGGGGGGTCTCCTACAATGAGCAGTTCTTC.

The J gene is TRBJ2-3, the V gene TRBV19, with 12 bases lining up with TRBD2. V shed 3 bases, J shed 7 bases, and the junction held 5 bases outside the gene matches. CDR3 length: 15 residues. Germline CDR1 reads LNHDA; CDR2 reads SQIVND (reference sequence). The DNA for the CDR3 is TGTGCCAGTAGTATGGAGCTAGCGGGGGGGAATACGCAGTATTTT. This gives the protein CASSMELAGGNTQYF.

The chain employs TRBV18 and TRBJ1-1, with a weak D call TRBD1 (5 bases). V was cut by 3 bases and J by 5 bases, with 10 bases left in between. Germline CDR1 is KGHSH and CDR2 is LQKENI. CDR3 length equals 13 residues. CDR3 DNA: TGTGCCAGCTCACCGTATCAGGGAACTGAAGCTTTCTTT. Translated: CASSPYQGTEAFF.

The sample holds one count of this clone. This chain links TRBV2 with TRBJ1-5, with no clear D. CDR1 is SNHLY, CDR2 FYNNEI, per germline. The CDR3 runs to 14 residues. V lost 8 bases to trimming and J lost 1 base, with 12 bases between them. The CDR3 loop is CASRRELSNQPQHF. CDR3 DNA: TGTGCCAGCCGCCGTGAGTTGAGCAATCAGCCCCAGCATTTT.

The rearrangement uses TRBV27 and TRBJ1-5, with 8 positions matching TRBD1. With V trimmed by 2 bases and J by 6 bases, 3 bases remained unmatched. The CDR3 is 14 amino acids. The germline V gene encodes CDR1 MNHEY and CDR2 SMNVEV (reference sequence). The CDR3 here is CASSLGQGAQPQHF. The CDR3 bases are TGTGCCAGCAGTTTAGGACAGGGAGCTCAGCCCCAGCATTTT.

The chain couples TRBV25-1 to TRBJ2-1; D unresolved. The V end lost 3 bases, the J end lost 3 bases, and 12 bases lay between the germline ends. Germline lookup yields CDR1 MGHDK and CDR2 SYGVNS. This CDR3 comprises 15 residues. The CDR3 region has the DNA TGTGCCAGCAGTGAGGGTCAGGTGGGCTACAATGAGCAGTTCTTC. Amino acid sequence: CASSEGQVGYNEQFF.

This clone was observed a few times. J is TRBJ1-4 and V is TRBV11-2; possible D gene TRBD1, 6 bases. The CDR3 is made up of 16 amino acids. Germline values: CDR1 SGHAT, CDR2 FQNNGV. Trimming stripped 4 bases from V and 1 base from J, with 13 bases between. In nucleotides, the CDR3 is TGTGCCAGCAGCTCCGGACAGCCGGTAACTAATGAAAAACTGTTTTTT. It codes for CASSSGQPVTNEKLFF.

This clone was seen only a few times. The rearrangement uses TRBV30 and TRBJ1-5; D gene uncertain. In germline, CDR1 is GTSNPN, CDR2 SVGIG (reference sequence). The V end lost 0 bases, the J end lost 9 bases, and 12 bases lay between the germline ends. This CDR3 is built from 13 residues. CDR3 loop: CAWSVQWERPQHF. Here the CDR3 DNA reads TGTGCCTGGAGTGTACAGTGGGAGAGGCCCCAGCATTTT.

The gene calls are TRBV25-1 and TRBJ1-1; D is ambiguous. Germline V gene sequence: CDR1 MGHDK, CDR2 SYGVNS. V was clipped by 6 bases and J by 0 bases, with 5 bases between them. CDR3 length: 12 amino acids. Here the CDR3 DNA reads TGTGCCAGCAGACGGTTGAACACTGAAGCTTTCTTT. Amino acids: CASRRLNTEAFF.

The chain uses TRBV7-3 and TRBJ2-7; D call uncertain. Germline lookup yields CDR1 SGHTA and CDR2 FQGTGA. The CDR3 length is 15 residues. V was cut by 5 bases and J by 0 bases, with 14 bases left in between. The CDR3 DNA reads as TGTGCCAGCAGCGTCATTGGCGGTAGCTCCTACGAGCAGTACTTC. Translated, it gives CASSVIGGSSYEQYF.

This rearrangement joins TRBV25-1 to TRBJ2-1, with 7 positions matching TRBD1. Germline values: CDR1 MGHDK, CDR2 SYGVNS. V lost 4 bases, J lost 0 bases, and 6 bases stayed unmatched. This CDR3 spans 16 amino acids. The CDR3 loop is CASSAQGKGSYNEQFF. DNA of the CDR3: TGTGCCAGCAGTGCACAGGGGAAAGGCTCCTACAATGAGCAGTTCTTC. Full variable domain (missing parts from reference TRBV25-1 and TRBJ2-1): EADIYQTPRYLVIGTGKKITLECSQTMGHDKMYWYQQDPGMELHLIHYSYGVNSTEKGDLSSESTVSRIRTEHFPLTLESARPSHTSQYLCASSAQGKGSYNEQFFGPGTRLTVL.

The J gene is TRBJ1-4, the V gene TRBV29-1; D perhaps matches TRBD1 (6 bases). This CDR3 is built from 13 residues. Trimming left V 5 bases short and J 8 bases short, with 15 bases between. The V gene's germline CDR1 is SQVTM and CDR2 ANQGSEA. The CDR3 DNA is TGCAGCGTTAACGGCAGGGGTGGCGAAAAACTGTTTTTT. Protein sequence: CSVNGRGGEKLFF.

The genes are TRBV6-5 and TRBJ1-5; possible D gene TRBD1, 5 bases. Germline V gene sequence: CDR1 MNHEY, CDR2 SVGAGI. This CDR3 contains 12 residues. Trimming took off 8 bases at V and 5 bases at J, with 10 bases between the two ends. The CDR3 region has the DNA TGTGCCAGCCGGTCGGGGGATCAGCCCCAGCATTTT. It codes for CASRSGDQPQHF.

The rearrangement links TRBV4-3 to TRBJ2-7, with D tentatively TRBD2 (5 bases). The V end lost 1 base, the J end lost 4 bases, and 17 bases lay between the germline ends. Per germline, CDR1 LGHNA and CDR2 YSLEER. The CDR3 is 16 residues long. This chain's CDR3 is CASSQVAGKVRYEQYF. The CDR3 DNA sequence: TGCGCCAGCAGCCAAGTGGCGGGTAAGGTGCGGTACGAGCAGTACTTC.

This chain connects TRBV10-3 to TRBJ2-5; 10 bases are a match to TRBD1. This CDR3 region has 15 residues. The ends lost 11 bases at V and 3 bases at J; junction bases unmatched: 12. CDR1 ENHRY and CDR2 SYGVKD come from the germline V gene. This CDR3 is CAAASSGTGEETQYF. The CDR3 DNA reads TGTGCCGCGGCCTCTTCAGGGACAGGGGAAGAGACCCAGTACTTC.

The chain is built from TRBV29-1 and TRBJ2-3; no reliable D call. V was cut by 7 bases and J by 1 base, with 9 bases left in between. Germline V gene sequence: CDR1 SQVTM, CDR2 ANQGSEA. The CDR3 has 12 amino acids. In DNA, the CDR3 is TGCAGCGCCACGGTGGGCACAGATACGCAGTATTTT. Translated: CSATVGTDTQYF.

V is TRBV6-5 and J is TRBJ1-5; no firm D call. V lost 6 bases and J lost 4, with 10 bases in between. CDR3 length: 13 amino acids. CDR1 MNHEY and CDR2 SVGAGI come from the germline V gene. The CDR3 coding sequence is TGTGCCAGCAGGAGGCGGGAGAATCAGCCCCAGCATTTT. Encoded protein: CASRRRENQPQHF.

This rearrangement joins TRBV27 to TRBJ1-5, with TRBD1 matching over 8 bases. CDR3 length: 15 residues. Per the germline V gene, CDR1 is MNHEY and CDR2 is SMNVEV (reference sequence). The J segment lost 6 bases and the V segment lost 5 bases, leaving 9 bases of the junction unmatched. CDR3 loop: CASSPGGSRAQPQHF. In DNA, the CDR3 is TGTGCCAGCAGTCCAGGGGGCAGTCGGGCTCAGCCCCAGCATTTT.

The chain has TRBV4-1 and TRBJ2-7, with 7 bases that match TRBD2. The CDR3 is 15 residues long. The junction had 4 bases not matched to a gene; V was cut back by 2 bases and J by 0 bases. Germline V gene lookup returns CDR1 MGHRA and CDR2 YSYEKL. CDR3 sequence (DNA): TGCGCCAGCAGCCAACAGCGGGGTTCCTCCTACGAGCAGTACTTC. As protein: CASSQQRGSSYEQYF.

The genes are TRBV6-5 and TRBJ1-1, with D possibly being TRBD1 (6 bases). From germline, CDR1 is MNHEY and CDR2 SVGAGI. Between the trimmed V and J ends, which lost 2 bases and 4 bases, there was a span of 11 bases. The CDR3 is 14 residues long. Here the CDR3 reads CASSYGQRTTEAFF. Here the CDR3 DNA reads TGTGCCAGCAGTTACGGACAGAGGACCACTGAAGCTTTCTTT.

The gene calls are TRBV29-1 and TRBJ2-7; D perhaps matches TRBD2 (6 bases). The CDR3 is 14 residues long. The germline V gene encodes CDR1 SQVTM and CDR2 ANQGSEA. Trimming removed 3 bases from V and 6 bases from J, with 18 bases in between. CDR3 DNA: TGCAGCGTTGAGGCGGGGCTTGGATCGGGCGAGCAGTACTTC. It encodes CSVEAGLGSGEQYF.

The rearrangement links TRBV27 to TRBJ2-2; 8 nucleotides agree with TRBD1. Germline loops: CDR1 MNHEY, CDR2 SMNVEV (reference sequence). Trimming cost V 1 base and J 7 bases; bases outside gene matches: 5. CDR3 length: 15 amino acids. CDR3 coding DNA: TGTGCCAGCAGTTTATTACAGGGGGTCAGCGGGGAGCTGTTTTTT. It encodes CASSLLQGVSGELFF.